Below, one T cell receptor beta chain is given with its context. Trimming left V 3 bases short and J 7 bases short, with 9 bases between. The germline V gene encodes CDR1 MGHRA and CDR2 YSYEKL. The CDR3 runs 12 residues. The data stem from a study of blood T cell repertoires in COVID-19. Sequencing used immunoSEQ multiplex PCR; TCRdb keeps in-frame clones, though not all of them. Among some 120,000 clones listed, 75% to 90% were seen once. This chain joins TRBV4-1 and TRBJ1-2; maybe TRBD1 (5 bases). The sample was peripheral blood. The source is a woman aged 70-85 years with acute or convalescent COVID-19. The CDR3 region has the DNA TGCGCCAGCAGCCAGGTGGGGGGTGGCTACACCTTC. It specifies CASSQVGGGYTF.